This T cell receptor beta chain emerged from a study of OX40 agonist ivuxolimab in advanced cancers. V was pared by 6 bases and J by 1 base, with 19 bases between. The germline CDR1 and CDR2 sequences are SGHTA and FQGNSA. The CDR3 runs to 16 residues. TCRdb's copy holds only in-frame clones and misses some; the assay was immunoSEQ multiplex PCR. The data show roughly 10,000 clones, 85% to 90% seen once. This clone came up a few times. The TCR was taken from an adult with an advanced solid tumor such as melanoma, head and neck, liver or kidney cancer. The sequenced sample was CD4+ or CD8+ T cells sorted from blood, obtained in a trial of the OX40 agonist ivuxolimab. The chain recombines TRBV7-2 with TRBJ2-7, with a weak D call TRBD2 (6 bases). CDR3 in amino acids: CASSSGLPSASYEQYF. The CDR3 bases are TGTGCCAGCAGTTCCGGACTTCCTAGCGCGTCCTACGAGCAGTACTTC.